Listed below are T cell receptor beta chains from one sample, sequenced in a study of glioma-infiltrating T cells after dendritic cell vaccination. Clones were sequenced by immunoSEQ multiplex PCR, and TCRdb holds only the in-frame ones, with some missing. The table lists under 40,000 clones, 90% of them singletons. Sequences were derived from blood, sampled before dendritic cell vaccination. The receptors come from a human donor with glioblastoma. Each CDR3 is given with its conserved first and last residue. The D gene is left open where the match is weak. Part of the rows lack a size; the others show once, few, many or a class for expanded clones.

TRBV6-6	.	.	TRBJ2-2	CASGRQQEGELFF	TGTGCCAGCGGGCGACAGCAAGAGGGGGAGCTGTTTTTT
TRBV28	.	.	TRBJ2-3	CASIRSAALITDTQYF	TGTGCCAGCATACGGTCGGCGGCGCTCATCACAGATACGCAGTATTTT
TRBV6-1	few	.	TRBJ2-7	CASSERDNRYEQYF	TGTGCCAGCAGTGAACGAGACAACCGCTACGAGCAGTACTTC
TRBV30	.	.	TRBJ1-2	CASRTPGQKTVGGYTF	TGTGCCTCACGCACCCCGGGACAAAAGACCGTCGGGGGCTACACCTTC
TRBV4-1	.	TRBD2	TRBJ2-1	CASSQMASGGGWEQFF	TGCGCCAGCAGCCAAATGGCTAGCGGGGGCGGGTGGGAGCAGTTCTTC
TRBV19	.	.	TRBJ1-1	CASSKGGAMNTEAFF	TGTGCCAGTAGTAAGGGGGGGGCCATGAACACTGAAGCTTTCTTT
TRBV2	.	TRBD1	TRBJ2-1	CASSAEGTGTYNEQFF	TGTGCCAGCAGCGCGGAGGGGACAGGAACCTACAATGAGCAGTTCTTC
TRBV28	.	.	TRBJ2-7	CASSSLGRGRKNYEQYF	TGTGCCAGCAGTTCCCTCGGGCGGGGGCGTAAAAACTACGAGCAGTACTTC
TRBV18	once	TRBD2	TRBJ2-1	CASSPTLAGRVDEQFF	TGTGCCAGCTCACCCACACTAGCGGGGAGGGTCGATGAGCAGTTCTTC
TRBV7-8	.	TRBD2	TRBJ2-1	CASSPTAAGGRNEQFF	TGTGCCAGCAGCCCTACGGCAGCGGGGGGAAGGAATGAGCAGTTCTTC
TRBV10-1	.	.	TRBJ1-5	CASSSGTPNQPQHF	TGCGCCAGCAGCTCCGGGACACCGAATCAGCCCCAGCATTTT
TRBV5-1	.	.	TRBJ2-5	CASSLGIADQETQYF	TGCGCCAGCAGCTTGGGGATAGCGGATCAAGAGACCCAGTACTTC
TRBV19	.	TRBD2	TRBJ2-1	CASSTQRGRSDEQFF	TGTGCCAGTAGTACGCAGCGGGGGAGGTCGGATGAGCAGTTCTTC
TRBV4-1	.	TRBD1	TRBJ1-1	CASSQATGIMNTEAFF	TGCGCCAGCAGCCAAGCGACAGGGATCATGAACACTGAAGCTTTCTTT
TRBV7-6	.	.	TRBJ1-1	CASSPPRNTEAFF	TGTGCCAGCAGCCCCCCGAGGAACACTGAAGCTTTCTTT
TRBV12-5	.	.	TRBJ2-3	CASGRLDTDTQYF	TGTGCTAGTGGTCGTCTAGACACAGATACGCAGTATTTT
TRBV7-8	once	TRBD2	TRBJ2-1	CASSLASGGAYNEQFF	TGTGCCAGCAGCTTAGCGAGCGGGGGGGCCTACAATGAGCAGTTCTTC